The 18 T cell receptor beta chains reported below all come from one sample, sequenced in a study of blood T cell repertoires in COVID-19. Measured with immunoSEQ multiplex PCR; TCRdb has only the in-frame clones, and not every one. Of some 170,000 clones detected, about 87% appear once; the ten largest clones hold 3.5% to 4%. Material: peripheral blood. The origin of the receptors is a woman aged 55 to 70 who had recovered from COVID-19.

CDR3 nucleotide sequence: TGCGCCAGCAGCCAAGAATTGGCCCAAGAGACCCAGTACTTC. Amino acids: CASSQELAQETQYF. The chain links TRBV4-1 to TRBJ2-5; the D is unclear. Trimming cost V 0 bases and J 1 base, with 6 bases left between them. The CDR3 has 14 amino acids. Germline values: CDR1 MGHRA, CDR2 YSYEKL.

There are a few counts of this clone. This chain joins TRBV11-2 and TRBJ2-2; TRBD2 aligns across 8 bases. The germline gives CDR1 SGHAT, CDR2 FQNNGV. The V gene end was trimmed by 0 bases and the J gene end by 1 base; junction bases not matched to a gene: 4. This CDR3 has 17 amino acids. CDR3 DNA sequence: TGTGCCAGCAGCTTAGATGGCCTAGCGGGGAACACCGGGGAGCTGTTTTTT. Its protein product is CASSLDGLAGNTGELFF.

This chain uses TRBV7-9 with TRBJ2-6; D unresolved. This CDR3 has 15 amino acids. V was shortened by 1 base and J by 4 bases, with 8 bases between the two germline ends. Per the germline V gene, CDR1 is SEHNR and CDR2 is FQNEAQ (reference sequence). This CDR3 reads CASSLDPRGANVLTF. In DNA form, the CDR3 reads TGTGCCAGCAGCTTAGACCCGAGGGGGGCCAACGTCCTGACTTTC.

This rearrangement joins TRBV7-9 to TRBJ2-7, with TRBD2 matching over 8 bases. The CDR3 extends over 17 amino acids. Germline V gene lookup returns CDR1 SEHNR and CDR2 FQNEAQ (reference sequence). V shed 4 bases, J shed 6 bases, and the junction held 17 bases outside the gene matches. For the CDR3, the DNA is TGTGCCAGCAGCTCTCTCCCGGGACTAGGTGCCGCCTCCGAGCAGTACTTC. This encodes CASSSLPGLGAASEQYF. The full variable domain, rest sourced from reference TRBV7-9 and TRBJ2-7, is DTGVSQNPRHKITKRGQNVTFRCDPISEHNRLYWYRQTLGQGPEFLTYFQNEAQLEKSRLLSDRFSAERPKGSFSTLEIQRTEQGDSAMYLCASSSLPGLGAASEQYFGPGTRLTVT.

The V call is TRBV19, the J call TRBJ1-5, with D possibly being TRBD1 (6 bases). The CDR3 runs 15 residues. Germline assignment: CDR1 LNHDA and CDR2 SQIVND (reference sequence). Trimming shortened V by 7 bases and J by 3 bases, and 16 bases separated the two germline ends. This chain's CDR3 is CASNRDTSYNQPQHF. CDR3 DNA: TGTGCCAGTAACCGGGACACTTCTTACAATCAGCCCCAGCATTTT.

This sequence joins TRBV2 and TRBJ2-5, with TRBD2 identical over 16 bases. With 6 bases clipped from V and 2 bases from J, the junction kept 3 bases outside the gene matches. The CDR3 contains 16 residues. Germline loops: CDR1 SNHLY, CDR2 FYNNEI. Written as DNA, the CDR3 is TGTGCCAGCAGGTTGGGACTAGCGGGGGGGCAAGAGACCCAGTACTTC. This gives the protein CASRLGLAGGQETQYF.

Concerning this clone itself: Different DNA sequences within this sample yield the same CDR3. J is TRBJ1-1 and V is TRBV5-1; D is ambiguous. This CDR3 has 13 amino acids. Germline V gives CDR1 SGHRS, CDR2 YFSETQ. V dropped 0 bases and J dropped 1 base, with 4 bases sitting between them. The CDR3: CASSLGGNTEAFF. The CDR3 coding sequence is TGCGCCAGCAGCTTGGGAGGGAACACTGAAGCTTTCTTT.

The chain combines TRBV2 with TRBJ1-1; a possible D gene is TRBD1 (5 bases). Germline CDR1 SNHLY, CDR2 FYNNEI. The ends were cut back, 6 bases at V and 1 base at J, with 9 bases in the middle. The CDR3 has 13 amino acids. The CDR3 loop is CASRDTGNTEAFF. CDR3 in DNA: TGTGCCAGCAGGGATACAGGGAACACTGAAGCTTTCTTT.

The chain recombines TRBV5-1 with TRBJ2-1; the match to TRBD2 covers 7 bases. The ends lost 4 bases at V and 6 bases at J; junction bases unmatched: 7. The CDR3 has 14 residues. CDR1 and CDR2 from the germline V gene are SGHRS and YFSETQ. The CDR3 here is CASSPRVAGNEQFF. The CDR3 nucleotides are TGCGCCAGCAGCCCCAGGGTAGCGGGCAATGAGCAGTTCTTC.

This clone was observed a handful of times. The chain couples TRBV5-4 to TRBJ1-5; no clear D. The germline V gene encodes CDR1 SGHNT and CDR2 YYREEE (reference sequence). The CDR3 has 13 amino acids. Trimming took 0 bases from V and 7 from J, leaving 8 bases between them. The CDR3 DNA reads TGTGCCAGCAGCTTGGGAGGTGACCAGCCCCAGCATTTT. The encoded protein is CASSLGGDQPQHF.

The chain couples TRBV9 to TRBJ2-6; the match to TRBD2 covers 7 bases. V was pared by 6 bases and J by 2 bases, with 5 bases of the junction left unmatched. The CDR3 contains 15 residues. Germline V lookup: CDR1 SGDLS, CDR2 YYNGEE. This chain's CDR3 is CASTGLGPGANVLTF. CDR3 nucleotides: TGTGCCAGCACCGGACTAGGACCTGGGGCCAACGTCCTGACTTTC.

This chain connects TRBV10-3 to TRBJ1-2; D call uncertain. V shed 3 bases and J shed 7 bases, with 9 bases lying between them. The V gene's germline CDR1 is ENHRY and CDR2 SYGVKD. The length of the CDR3 is 12 residues. This CDR3 is CAISDGTGGYTF. The CDR3 DNA sequence: TGTGCCATCAGTGATGGTACCGGTGGCTACACCTTC.

The genes are TRBV13 and TRBJ2-1; 9 bases are shared with TRBD2. The germline V gene encodes CDR1 PRHDT and CDR2 FYEKMQ (reference sequence). With V trimmed by 4 bases and J by 7 bases, 2 bases remained unmatched. This CDR3 is built from 13 residues. The CDR3 spells CASSWGLANEQFF. CDR3 nucleotides: TGTGCCAGCAGCTGGGGACTAGCAAATGAGCAGTTCTTC.

The CDR3 DNA is TGTGCCAGTAGTCGGGGTAGGACAGTCTACGAGCAGTACTTC. Protein: CASSRGRTVYEQYF. This chain uses TRBV19 with TRBJ2-7; perhaps TRBD1 as D (6 bases). The V end lost 5 bases, the J end lost 3 bases, and 14 bases lay between the germline ends. This CDR3 region has 14 residues. Germline CDR1 is LNHDA and CDR2 is SQIVND (reference sequence). The entire variable domain, with the rest obtained from reference TRBV19 and TRBJ2-7, is as follows: DGGITQSPKYLFRKEGQNVTLSCEQNLNHDAMYWYRQDPGQGLRLIYYSQIVNDFQKGDIAEGYSVSREKKESFPLTVTSAQKNPTAFYLCASSRGRTVYEQYFGPGTRLTVT.

The V gene is TRBV3-1 (or the pseudogene TRBV3-2), the J gene TRBJ2-3, with 9 positions matching TRBD2. This CDR3 has 16 residues. The V gene end was trimmed by 5 bases and the J gene end by 6 bases; junction bases not matched to a gene: 12. Germline V gene data show CDR1 as LGHDT and CDR2 as YNNKEL (reference sequence). The CDR3 DNA reads as TGTGCCAGCAGCATGCAGCTAGCGGGGCCCGGCGATACGCAGTATTTT. Amino acid sequence: CASSMQLAGPGDTQYF.

The chain couples TRBV5-4 to TRBJ1-2; 7 nucleotides line up with TRBD1. Germline assignment: CDR1 SGHNT and CDR2 YYREEE (reference sequence). V dropped 4 bases and J dropped 5; count of bases not matched to a gene: 5. The CDR3 length is 13 residues. The CDR3 spells CASSITTGYGYTF. CDR3 DNA sequence: TGTGCCAGCAGCATCACGACAGGGTATGGCTACACCTTC.

The gene calls are TRBV4-1 and TRBJ2-1; a possible D gene is TRBD2 (6 bases). Germline V gene data show CDR1 as MGHRA and CDR2 as YSYEKL. The CDR3 runs to 12 residues. Trimming stripped 3 bases from V and 16 bases from J, with 16 bases between. The CDR3 here is CASSQWGLELFF. The CDR3 DNA is TGCGCCAGCAGCCAGTGGGGACTGGAGCTTTTCTTC.

This sequence joins TRBV5-4 and TRBJ2-7; D is undetermined. Germline CDR1 and CDR2: SGHNT and YYREEE (reference sequence). There are 13 residues in the CDR3. The V gene lost 4 bases and the J gene lost 6 bases, with 14 bases spanning the gap. CDR3 DNA: TGTGCCAGCAGCCCCCTGGCCGCCAGCGAGCAGTACTTC. It yields the protein CASSPLAASEQYF.